The T cell receptor (beta chain) described here comes from a study of beta chain features in type 1 diabetes. Sequenced material consisted of expressed TCRB transcripts (all of the isolated RNA was reverse transcribed). The table came from immunoSEQ multiplex PCR; TCRdb's copy has only in-frame clones and leaves some out. The sample lists hundreds of thousands of clones; around 15% were seen once. V shed 3 bases and J 2 bases; nucleotides not matched to a gene: 6. CDR1 ENHRY and CDR2 SYGVKD come from the germline V gene. The CDR3 has 16 amino acids. Sorted populations were all over 95% pure. Findings and limits, study-wide: A potential influence of HLA type upon TCRB rearrangement remained unresolved herein. More deletions and fewer insertions at VDJ junctions were seen in type 1 diabetes patients.

The table lists this clone with a few counts. Its specificity is not known. This clonotype was sampled from a man younger than 35 in good health. The rearrangement links TRBV10-3 to TRBJ2-1, with TRBD2 identical over 8 bases. Material for sequencing was naive CD4+ T cells from blood. The CDR3 reads CAISESPGLAYNEQFF. DNA of the CDR3: TGTGCCATCAGTGAAAGCCCGGGACTAGCCTACAATGAGCAGTTCTTC.